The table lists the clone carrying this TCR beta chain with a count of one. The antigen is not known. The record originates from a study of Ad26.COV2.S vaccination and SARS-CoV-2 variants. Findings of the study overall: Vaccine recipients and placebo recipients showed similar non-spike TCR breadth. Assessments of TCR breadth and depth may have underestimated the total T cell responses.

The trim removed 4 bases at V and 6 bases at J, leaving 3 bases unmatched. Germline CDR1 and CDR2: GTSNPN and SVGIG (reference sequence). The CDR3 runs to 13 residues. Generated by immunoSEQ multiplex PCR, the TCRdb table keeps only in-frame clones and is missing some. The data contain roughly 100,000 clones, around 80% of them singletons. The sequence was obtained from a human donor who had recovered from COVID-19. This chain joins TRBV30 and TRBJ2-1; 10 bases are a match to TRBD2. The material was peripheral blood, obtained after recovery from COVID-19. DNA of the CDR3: TGTGCCTGGACTAGCGGGGGCCTCAATGAGCAGTTCTTC. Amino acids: CAWTSGGLNEQFF.